This T cell receptor beta chain was identified during a study of technical replicates of blood from a few donors. Clones were read by immunoSEQ multiplex PCR, and TCRdb kept only the in-frame ones, dropping some. The table records approximately 75,000 clones, around 97% of them present only once. Germline assignment: CDR1 LNHDA and CDR2 SQIVND (reference sequence). Trimming shortened V by 2 bases and J by 4 bases, and 16 bases separated the two germline ends. The CDR3 is 16 amino acids. What was sequenced was T cells isolated from PBMCs. The J gene is TRBJ2-3, the V gene TRBV19, with a weak D call TRBD2 (6 bases). This receptor was obtained from a human donor in good health. The CDR3 region is CASSIQGGSAADTQYF. The CDR3 region has the DNA TGTGCCAGTAGTATACAAGGAGGGAGCGCGGCAGATACGCAGTATTTT.